Listed below are T cell receptor beta chains from one sample, sequenced in a study of T cells after yellow fever vaccination. TCRdb recomputed calls from the 5' RACE reads with MiXCR, one row per CDR3 protein. The repertoire consists of 250,000 or so distinct CDR3 sequences, with roughly 3.5% occurring once and the leading ten covering approximately 18%. Specimen: PBMCs, collected 15 days after the yellow fever booster vaccination. The receptors derive from a man aged 18 to 29 who received the YFV17D yellow fever vaccine. Each CDR3 is given with its conserved first and last residue. Fields, in order: V gene, J gene, D gene, clone size, CDR3 protein, CDR3 DNA. The D gene is left open where the match is weak. Clone size is not always given. Where it is, it says once, few, many or a class for expanded clones.

v_call: TRBV7-8
j_call: TRBJ1-5
d_call: .
clone_size: few
cdr3_aa: CASSLAIKNQPQHF
cdr3_nt: TGTGCCAGCAGCTTAGCGATTAAAAATCAGCCCCAGCATTTT

v_call: TRBV20-1
j_call: TRBJ2-5
d_call: .
clone_size: many
cdr3_aa: CSARDVGRGEETQYF
cdr3_nt: TGCAGTGCTAGAGATGTGGGTCGGGGAGAAGAGACCCAGTACTTC

v_call: TRBV6-5
j_call: TRBJ2-1
d_call: TRBD2
clone_size: many
cdr3_aa: CASSNLPGLAGHNEQFF
cdr3_nt: TGTGCCAGCAGTAACCTCCCGGGACTAGCGGGGCACAATGAGCAGTTCTTC

v_call: TRBV7-9
j_call: TRBJ1-2
d_call: .
clone_size: many
cdr3_aa: CASSPSWQFVGYTF
cdr3_nt: TGTGCCAGCAGCCCCTCTTGGCAGTTTGTGGGCTACACCTTC

v_call: TRBV29-1
j_call: TRBJ2-3
d_call: .
clone_size: many
cdr3_aa: CSVEGRGASTDTQYF
cdr3_nt: TGCAGCGTTGAAGGTCGGGGGGCTAGCACAGATACGCAGTATTTT

v_call: TRBV5-6
j_call: TRBJ2-2
d_call: .
clone_size: many
cdr3_aa: CASSLVGNTGELFF
cdr3_nt: TGTGCCAGCAGCTTGGTGGGGAACACCGGGGAGCTGTTTTTT

v_call: TRBV6-5
j_call: TRBJ1-6
d_call: .
clone_size: many
cdr3_aa: CASSTESSYNSPLHF
cdr3_nt: TGTGCCAGCAGTACTGAGAGCTCCTATAATTCACCCCTCCACTTT

v_call: TRBV12-2
j_call: TRBJ1-2
d_call: .
clone_size: .
cdr3_aa: CASRAGTGEGADYGYTF
cdr3_nt: TGTGCAAGTCGCGCTGGGACTGGGGAGGGGGCGGACTATGGCTACACCTTC

v_call: TRBV7-2
j_call: TRBJ2-3
d_call: TRBD2
clone_size: many
cdr3_aa: CASSPRGASGVRDTQYF
cdr3_nt: TGTGCCAGCAGCCCTCGAGGGGCCAGCGGGGTCAGAGATACGCAGTATTTT

v_call: TRBV5-4
j_call: TRBJ2-5
d_call: TRBD2
clone_size: .
cdr3_aa: CASSLSSGGRETQYF
cdr3_nt: TGTGCCAGCAGCTTATCTAGCGGGGGAAGGGAGACCCAGTACTTC

v_call: TRBV6-2/TRBV6-3
j_call: TRBJ1-5
d_call: .
clone_size: many
cdr3_aa: CASSMLGNQPQHF
cdr3_nt: TGTGCCAGCAGTATGTTAGGCAATCAGCCCCAGCATTTT

v_call: TRBV7-2
j_call: TRBJ1-2
d_call: .
clone_size: many
cdr3_aa: CASSLDGHRAANYGYTF
cdr3_nt: TGTGCCAGCAGCTTAGATGGACACAGGGCCGCTAACTATGGCTACACCTTC

v_call: TRBV3-1
j_call: TRBJ2-7
d_call: .
clone_size: many
cdr3_aa: CASSQGAGWLVEQYF
cdr3_nt: TGTGCCAGCAGCCAAGGGGCAGGGTGGCTGGTCGAGCAGTACTTC

v_call: TRBV27
j_call: TRBJ2-1
d_call: .
clone_size: many
cdr3_aa: CASSWVAGYNEQFF
cdr3_nt: TGTGCCAGCAGTTGGGTAGCAGGGTACAATGAGCAGTTCTTC

v_call: TRBV6-5
j_call: TRBJ2-5
d_call: TRBD1
clone_size: many
cdr3_aa: CASSYATGGRETQYF
cdr3_nt: TGTGCCAGCAGTTACGCGACAGGGGGCCGGGAGACCCAGTACTTC

v_call: TRBV5-1
j_call: TRBJ2-1
d_call: .
clone_size: many
cdr3_aa: CASSPAGSYNEQFF
cdr3_nt: TGCGCCAGCAGCCCGGCGGGCTCCTACAATGAGCAGTTCTTC

v_call: TRBV7-2
j_call: TRBJ2-3
d_call: .
clone_size: many
cdr3_aa: CASSLVVGTDTQYF
cdr3_nt: TGTGCCAGCAGCTTAGTGGTGGGGACAGATACGCAGTATTTT

v_call: TRBV4-1
j_call: TRBJ2-7
d_call: TRBD2
clone_size: few
cdr3_aa: CASSTREGGDEQYF
cdr3_nt: TGCGCCAGCAGCACCCGGGAGGGGGGGGACGAGCAGTACTTC

v_call: TRBV10-3
j_call: TRBJ2-7
d_call: TRBD1
clone_size: many
cdr3_aa: CAISPTGVDEQYF
cdr3_nt: TGTGCCATCAGCCCGACAGGGGTGGACGAGCAGTACTTC

v_call: TRBV19
j_call: TRBJ1-5
d_call: .
clone_size: .
cdr3_aa: CASSKPFVVGNQPQHF
cdr3_nt: TGTGCCAGTAGTAAGCCCTTCGTTGTTGGCAATCAGCCCCAGCATTTT

v_call: TRBV6-5
j_call: TRBJ2-5
d_call: TRBD2
clone_size: many
cdr3_aa: CASTGTTGPGETQYF
cdr3_nt: TGTGCCAGCACTGGGACTACTGGCCCGGGGGAGACCCAGTACTTC

v_call: TRBV7-6
j_call: TRBJ1-4
d_call: .
clone_size: many
cdr3_aa: CASSLVGGDEKLFF
cdr3_nt: TGTGCCAGCAGCTTAGTAGGAGGGGATGAAAAACTGTTTTTT

v_call: TRBV6-5
j_call: TRBJ1-1
d_call: TRBD1
clone_size: many
cdr3_aa: CASSPTGTDDAEAFF
cdr3_nt: TGTGCCAGCAGTCCTACCGGGACAGACGACGCTGAAGCTTTCTTT

v_call: TRBV7-3
j_call: TRBJ2-2
d_call: TRBD2
clone_size: many
cdr3_aa: CASSSRGGTGELFF
cdr3_nt: TGTGCCAGCAGCTCCCGGGGGGGGACCGGGGAGCTGTTTTTT

v_call: TRBV29-1
j_call: TRBJ1-4
d_call: .
clone_size: many
cdr3_aa: CSVELRGKEEKLFF
cdr3_nt: TGCAGCGTTGAACTTCGGGGAAAGGAAGAAAAACTGTTTTTT

v_call: TRBV20-1
j_call: TRBJ2-7
d_call: .
clone_size: many
cdr3_aa: CSARDSRAGYEQYF
cdr3_nt: TGCAGTGCTAGAGATAGTAGGGCAGGCTACGAGCAGTACTTC

v_call: TRBV7-2
j_call: TRBJ2-5
d_call: .
clone_size: many
cdr3_aa: CASSKGPTEGTQYF
cdr3_nt: TGTGCCAGCAGCAAGGGCCCGACCGAAGGGACCCAGTACTTC

v_call: TRBV4-3
j_call: TRBJ2-7
d_call: .
clone_size: many
cdr3_aa: CASSQDPGTLGRYEQYF
cdr3_nt: TGCGCCAGCAGCCAAGATCCCGGGACACTCGGTCGCTACGAGCAGTACTTC

v_call: TRBV29-1
j_call: TRBJ2-3
d_call: TRBD2
clone_size: many
cdr3_aa: CSVEDRQRGGPNTQYF
cdr3_nt: TGCAGCGTTGAAGATCGTCAGCGGGGGGGCCCGAATACGCAGTATTTT

v_call: TRBV20-1
j_call: TRBJ1-2
d_call: .
clone_size: many
cdr3_aa: CSVRKGPGYGYTF
cdr3_nt: TGCAGTGTAAGAAAGGGCCCCGGCTATGGCTACACCTTC

v_call: TRBV7-2
j_call: TRBJ1-5
d_call: TRBD1
clone_size: many
cdr3_aa: CASSFGQGAYPAQHF
cdr3_nt: TGTGCCAGCAGCTTCGGACAGGGTGCCTACCCAGCCCAGCATTTT

v_call: TRBV7-9
j_call: TRBJ2-5
d_call: .
clone_size: many
cdr3_aa: CASSARDGQETQYF
cdr3_nt: TGTGCCAGCAGCGCCCGGGACGGACAAGAGACCCAGTACTTC

v_call: TRBV20-1
j_call: TRBJ1-5
d_call: .
clone_size: many
cdr3_aa: CSARGSDYSNQPQHF
cdr3_nt: TGCAGTGCTAGAGGGAGTGACTATAGCAATCAGCCCCAGCATTTT

v_call: TRBV5-1
j_call: TRBJ1-2
d_call: .
clone_size: many
cdr3_aa: CASSPRTSGSGGNYGYTF
cdr3_nt: TGCGCCAGCAGCCCGAGGACGTCGGGGTCCGGCGGGAACTATGGCTACACCTTC

v_call: TRBV7-9
j_call: TRBJ1-1
d_call: .
clone_size: .
cdr3_aa: CASSEASGAFF
cdr3_nt: TGTGCCAGCAGCGAGGCCAGTGGGGCTTTCTTT

v_call: TRBV24-1
j_call: TRBJ1-1
d_call: .
clone_size: .
cdr3_aa: CATSDPGQEAFF
cdr3_nt: TGTGCCACCAGTGACCCGGGACAAGAAGCTTTCTTT

v_call: TRBV5-1
j_call: TRBJ1-2
d_call: .
clone_size: many
cdr3_aa: CASSLTSPNYGYTF
cdr3_nt: TGCGCCAGCAGCTTGACCAGTCCTAACTATGGCTACACCTTC

v_call: TRBV5-1
j_call: TRBJ2-5
d_call: .
clone_size: many
cdr3_aa: CASSPGQWQETQYF
cdr3_nt: TGCGCCAGCAGCCCAGGACAGTGGCAAGAGACCCAGTACTTC

v_call: TRBV5-1
j_call: TRBJ2-7
d_call: .
clone_size: many
cdr3_aa: CASTSWSGSYEQYF
cdr3_nt: TGCGCCAGCACTTCTTGGTCCGGCTCCTACGAGCAGTACTTC

v_call: TRBV18
j_call: TRBJ1-1
d_call: TRBD1
clone_size: many
cdr3_aa: CAGATGLNTEAFF
cdr3_nt: TGTGCCGGCGCGACAGGGCTGAACACTGAAGCTTTCTTT

v_call: TRBV29-1
j_call: TRBJ2-3
d_call: .
clone_size: many
cdr3_aa: CSVAGQSEDTQYF
cdr3_nt: TGCAGCGTTGCGGGGCAGTCCGAGGATACGCAGTATTTT

v_call: TRBV5-1
j_call: TRBJ2-1
d_call: TRBD1
clone_size: few
cdr3_aa: CASAAATGADYNEQFF
cdr3_nt: TGCGCCAGCGCCGCCGCGACAGGGGCGGACTACAATGAGCAGTTCTTC

v_call: TRBV20-1
j_call: TRBJ2-6
d_call: .
clone_size: many
cdr3_aa: CSAAEGSGANVLTF
cdr3_nt: TGCAGTGCTGCCGAGGGCTCTGGGGCCAACGTCCTGACTTTC

v_call: TRBV7-2
j_call: TRBJ2-3
d_call: .
clone_size: many
cdr3_aa: CASSPRAARFADTQYF
cdr3_nt: TGTGCCAGCAGCCCCCGGGCCGCTAGATTCGCAGATACGCAGTATTTT